This record covers a single T cell receptor (beta chain). Researchers ran the PCR with 60 Vbeta and 13 Jbeta primers. Sequenced by immunoSEQ multiplex PCR; TCRdb stores in-frame clones only, minus some. This table has around 92,000 clones, approximately 72% appearing once. The sample is drawn from a study of cytomegalovirus exposure and HLA in healthy donors. Per the germline V gene, CDR1 is MNHNS and CDR2 is SASEGT. V was shortened by 2 bases and J by 5 bases, with 15 bases between the two germline ends. The CDR3 covers 15 residues. Sequencing used PBMCs. This sequence originates from a female donor in good health and CMV-seropositive. The V and J genes are TRBV6-1 and TRBJ1-2; D remains unclear. The CDR3 bases are TGTGCCAGCAGTGAACTGCGGCTTTCCTTTTATGGCTACACCTTC. Protein: CASSELRLSFYGYTF.